The entry below describes one TCR beta chain. Its target is not known. Germline lookup yields CDR1 SGDLS and CDR2 YYNGEE. This CDR3 has 15 amino acids. The V and J ends lost 3 bases and 2 bases, in that order; junction bases with no gene match: 4. The data were taken from a study of cytomegalovirus exposure and HLA in healthy donors. Points from the study as a whole: The authors enumerated over 150 TCR beta chains as linked to cytomegalovirus. An analysis that came later showed most CMV-associated TCR beta chains appearing HLA-restricted. Associated with HLA alleles at 0.05 false discovery rate in a later analysis were over 15,000 TCR beta sequences.

The PCR employed 60 Vbeta primers together with 13 Jbeta primers. Sequencing used immunoSEQ multiplex PCR; TCRdb keeps in-frame clones, though not all of them. The sample yields under 200,000 clones, under 85% seen once. Sequencing was done on a sample of PBMCs. This sequence originates from a woman under 30 in good health and CMV-seropositive. The chain has TRBV9 and TRBJ2-3; 9 bases agree with TRBD1. The CDR3 DNA is TGTGCCAGCAGCGCACAGGGGGCTAACACAGATACGCAGTATTTT. This encodes CASSAQGANTDTQYF.